The rows below give T cell receptor beta chains drawn from one sample of a study of blood T cell repertoires in COVID-19. Using immunoSEQ multiplex PCR, the repertoire was profiled, and TCRdb retains in-frame clones only, with some absent. The sample has roughly 250,000 clones; approximately 91% are singletons. Specimen: PBMCs or T cells enriched from blood (not recorded which). These receptors were collected from a woman aged 40-49 years with acute COVID-19. CDR3s include the opening cysteine and the closing phenylalanine or tryptophan. D genes are given only for firm matches. Part of the rows lack a size; the others show once, few, many or a class for expanded clones.

v_gene,abundance,d_gene,j_gene,CDR3aa,CDR3nt
TRBV27,-,-,TRBJ2-1,CASRAGQSYNEQFF,TGTGCCAGCAGGGCTGGACAGAGCTACAATGAGCAGTTCTTC
TRBV7-9,few,-,TRBJ1-1,CASAYGAHDTEAFF,TGTGCCAGCGCCTATGGGGCACACGACACTGAAGCTTTCTTT
TRBV13,-,-,TRBJ1-4,CASSEYQGWGNEKLFF,TGTGCCAGCAGCGAGTACCAGGGATGGGGAAATGAAAAACTGTTTTTT
TRBV9,-,TRBD2,TRBJ2-5,CASSVASGVQTQYF,TGTGCCAGCAGCGTAGCTAGCGGGGTCCAGACCCAGTACTTC
TRBV19,-,TRBD1,TRBJ1-2,CASSGAQGLAYGYTF,TGTGCCAGTAGTGGGGCACAGGGGTTGGCCTATGGCTACACCTTC
TRBV11-3,-,-,TRBJ2-5,CASSLGGVAETQYF,TGTGCCAGCAGCTTAGGGGGGGTCGCAGAGACCCAGTACTTC
TRBV4-2,-,TRBD1,TRBJ1-2,CASSYRDRGRGYTF,TGTGCCAGCAGCTACCGGGACAGGGGTAGAGGCTACACCTTC
TRBV30,-,TRBD2,TRBJ2-1,CAWTGTSGRKGSYNEQFF,TGTGCCTGGACAGGGACTAGCGGGAGAAAAGGGTCCTACAATGAGCAGTTCTTC
TRBV5-4,-,TRBD2,TRBJ2-2,CASSLGSGSEGELFF,TGTGCCAGCAGCTTAGGTAGCGGGAGTGAGGGGGAGCTGTTTTTT
TRBV19,-,-,TRBJ1-2,CASSFLQGNYGYTF,TGTGCCAGTAGTTTCCTACAGGGAAACTATGGCTACACCTTC
TRBV6-5,-,TRBD1,TRBJ1-4,CASSRDRGPEKLFF,TGTGCCAGCAGTCGGGACAGGGGGCCGGAAAAACTGTTTTTT
TRBV7-2,-,TRBD2,TRBJ2-2,CASSASPSGGAGELFF,TGTGCCAGCAGCGCCTCCCCTAGCGGGGGGGCCGGGGAGCTGTTTTTT
TRBV7-3,-,TRBD2,TRBJ2-1,CASSLGLAYNEQFF,TGTGCCAGCAGCTTAGGACTAGCGTACAATGAGCAGTTCTTC
TRBV24-1,-,TRBD2,TRBJ2-7,CATSDRTSGSNEQYF,TGTGCCACCAGTGACCGGACTAGCGGGAGTAACGAGCAGTACTTC
TRBV7-7,-,TRBD2,TRBJ2-3,CASSLGTSGTDTQYF,TGTGCTAGCAGCTTAGGGACTAGCGGCACAGATACGCAGTATTTT
TRBV5-5,-,-,TRBJ1-3,CASSRGQNSGNTIYF,TGTGCCAGCAGCCGAGGACAAAACTCTGGAAACACCATATATTTT
TRBV19,-,-,TRBJ1-4,CASSMLRGSTNEKLFF,TGTGCCAGTAGTATGCTTCGGGGTTCGACTAATGAAAAACTGTTTTTT
TRBV6-5,-,TRBD1,TRBJ1-4,CASASLQGNEKLFF,TGTGCCAGCGCTTCCCTACAGGGGAATGAAAAACTGTTTTTT
TRBV2,-,TRBD2,TRBJ2-1,CASRPSGSSYNEQFF,TGTGCCAGCAGACCTAGCGGGAGCTCCTACAATGAGCAGTTCTTC
TRBV30,-,-,TRBJ1-2,CAWSGGYGYTF,TGTGCCTGGAGCGGGGGTTATGGCTACACCTTC